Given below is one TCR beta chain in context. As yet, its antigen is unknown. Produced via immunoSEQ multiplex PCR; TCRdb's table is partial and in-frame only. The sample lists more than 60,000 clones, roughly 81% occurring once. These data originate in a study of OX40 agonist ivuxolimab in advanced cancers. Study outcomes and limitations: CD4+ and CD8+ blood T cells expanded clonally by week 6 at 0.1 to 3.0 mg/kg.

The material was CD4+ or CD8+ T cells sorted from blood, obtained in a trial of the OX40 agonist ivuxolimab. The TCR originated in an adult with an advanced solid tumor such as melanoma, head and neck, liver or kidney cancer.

The CDR3 nucleotides are TGTGCCTGGAGTGTAGGGGCTGGAAACACCATATATTTT. It is translated as CAWSVGAGNTIYF. The chain employs TRBV30 and TRBJ1-3; D is perhaps TRBD1 (5 bases). Germline assignment: CDR1 GTSNPN and CDR2 SVGIG (reference sequence). This CDR3 spans 13 amino acids. Deletions cut 0 bases from V and 2 bases from J, with 5 bases between.